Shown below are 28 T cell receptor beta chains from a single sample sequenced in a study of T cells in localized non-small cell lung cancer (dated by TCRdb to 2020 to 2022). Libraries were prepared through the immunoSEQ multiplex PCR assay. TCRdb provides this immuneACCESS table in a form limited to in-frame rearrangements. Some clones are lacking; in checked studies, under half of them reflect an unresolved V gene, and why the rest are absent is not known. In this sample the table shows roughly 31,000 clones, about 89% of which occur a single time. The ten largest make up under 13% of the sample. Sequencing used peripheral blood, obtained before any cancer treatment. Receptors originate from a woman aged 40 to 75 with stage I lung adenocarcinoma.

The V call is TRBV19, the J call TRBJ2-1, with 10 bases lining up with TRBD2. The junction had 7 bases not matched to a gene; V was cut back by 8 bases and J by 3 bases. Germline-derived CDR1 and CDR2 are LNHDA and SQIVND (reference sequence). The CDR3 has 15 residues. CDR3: CASALAGVIYNEQFF. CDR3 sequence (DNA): TGTGCCAGTGCCCTAGCGGGAGTAATCTACAATGAGCAGTTCTTC.

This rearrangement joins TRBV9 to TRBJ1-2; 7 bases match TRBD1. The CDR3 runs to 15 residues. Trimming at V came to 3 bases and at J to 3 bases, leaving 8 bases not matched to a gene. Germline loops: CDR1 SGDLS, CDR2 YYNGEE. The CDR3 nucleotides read TGTGCCAGCAGCGCATTACAGGGGTTGGACTATGGCTACACCTTC. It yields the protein CASSALQGLDYGYTF. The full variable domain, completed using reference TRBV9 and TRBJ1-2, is DSGVTQTPKHLITATGQRVTLRCSPRSGDLSVYWYQQSLDQGLQFLIQYYNGEERAKGNILERFSAQQFPDLHSELNLSSLELGDSALYFCASSALQGLDYGYTFGSGTRLTVV.

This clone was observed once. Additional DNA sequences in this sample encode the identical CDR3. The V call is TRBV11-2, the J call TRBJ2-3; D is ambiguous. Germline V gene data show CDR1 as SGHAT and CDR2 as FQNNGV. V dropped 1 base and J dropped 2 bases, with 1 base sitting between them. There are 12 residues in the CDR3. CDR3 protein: CASSLATDTQYF. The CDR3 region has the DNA TGTGCCAGCAGCTTAGCCACAGATACGCAGTATTTT.

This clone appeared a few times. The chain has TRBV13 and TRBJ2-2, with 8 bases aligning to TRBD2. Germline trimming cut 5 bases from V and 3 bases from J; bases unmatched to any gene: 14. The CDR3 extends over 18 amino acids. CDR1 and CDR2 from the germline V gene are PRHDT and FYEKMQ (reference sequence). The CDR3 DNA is TGTGCCAGCAGCCCCCGTTCCCCACGGGGGGGGGACACCGGGGAGCTGTTTTTT. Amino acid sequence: CASSPRSPRGGDTGELFF.

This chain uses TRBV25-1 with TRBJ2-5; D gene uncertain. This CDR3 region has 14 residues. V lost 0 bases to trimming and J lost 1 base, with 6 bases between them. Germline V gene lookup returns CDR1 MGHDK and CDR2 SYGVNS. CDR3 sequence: CASSEYPPQETQYF. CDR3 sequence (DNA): TGTGCCAGCAGTGAATACCCGCCCCAAGAGACCCAGTACTTC.

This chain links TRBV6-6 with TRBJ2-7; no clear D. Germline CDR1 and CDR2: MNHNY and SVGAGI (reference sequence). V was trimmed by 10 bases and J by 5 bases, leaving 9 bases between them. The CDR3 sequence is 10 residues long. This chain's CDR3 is CATGPDEQYF. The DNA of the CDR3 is TGTGCCACTGGGCCGGACGAGCAGTACTTC.

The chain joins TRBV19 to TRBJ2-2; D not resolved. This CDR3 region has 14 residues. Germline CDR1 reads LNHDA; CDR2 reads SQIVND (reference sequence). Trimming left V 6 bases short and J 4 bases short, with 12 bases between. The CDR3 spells CASRSPGSTGELFF. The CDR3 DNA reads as TGTGCCAGTAGATCCCCAGGAAGCACCGGGGAGCTGTTTTTT.

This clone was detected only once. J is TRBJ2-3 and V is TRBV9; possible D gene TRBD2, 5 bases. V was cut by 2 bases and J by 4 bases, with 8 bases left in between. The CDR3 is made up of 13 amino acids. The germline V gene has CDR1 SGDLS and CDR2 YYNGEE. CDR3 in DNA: TGTGCCAGCAGCGTCTTCGGGGCAGATACGCAGTATTTT. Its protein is CASSVFGADTQYF.

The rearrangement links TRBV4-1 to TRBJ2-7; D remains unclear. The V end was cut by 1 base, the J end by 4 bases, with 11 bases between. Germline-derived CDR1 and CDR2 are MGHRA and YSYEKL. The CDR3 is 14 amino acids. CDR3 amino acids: CASSQGSVKYEQYF. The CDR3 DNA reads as TGCGCCAGCAGCCAAGGTTCCGTAAAATACGAGCAGTACTTC.

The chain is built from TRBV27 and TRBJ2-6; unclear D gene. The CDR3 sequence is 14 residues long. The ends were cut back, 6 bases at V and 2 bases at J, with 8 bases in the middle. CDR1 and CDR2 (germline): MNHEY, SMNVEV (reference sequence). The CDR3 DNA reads TGTGCCAGCAGCTGGGGTGCTGGGGCCAACGTCCTGACTTTC. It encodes CASSWGAGANVLTF.

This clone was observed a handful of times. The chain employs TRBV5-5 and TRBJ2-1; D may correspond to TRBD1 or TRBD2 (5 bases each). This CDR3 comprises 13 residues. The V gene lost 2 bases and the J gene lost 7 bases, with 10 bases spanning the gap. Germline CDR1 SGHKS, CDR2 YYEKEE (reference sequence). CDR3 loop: CASSFHGANEQFF. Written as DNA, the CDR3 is TGTGCCAGCAGCTTCCACGGGGCTAATGAGCAGTTCTTC.

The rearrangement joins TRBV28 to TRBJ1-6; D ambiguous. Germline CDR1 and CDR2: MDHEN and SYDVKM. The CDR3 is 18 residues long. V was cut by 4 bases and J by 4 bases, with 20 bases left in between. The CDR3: CASSSPSGRGGYNSPLHF. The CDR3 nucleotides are TGTGCCAGCAGTTCACCATCCGGTCGAGGAGGGTATAATTCACCCCTCCACTTT.

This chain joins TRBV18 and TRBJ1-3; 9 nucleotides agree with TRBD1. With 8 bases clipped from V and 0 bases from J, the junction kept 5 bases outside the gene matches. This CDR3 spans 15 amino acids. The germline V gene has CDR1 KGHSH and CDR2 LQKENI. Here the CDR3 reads CASTRTGASGNTIYF. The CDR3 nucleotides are TGTGCCAGCACGAGGACAGGGGCCTCTGGAAACACCATATATTTT. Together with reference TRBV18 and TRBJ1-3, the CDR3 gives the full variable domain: NAGVMQNPRHLVRRRGQEARLRCSPMKGHSHVYWYRQLPEEGLKFMVYLQKENIIDESGMPKERFSAEFPKEGPSILRIQQVVRGDSAAYFCASTRTGASGNTIYFGEGSWLTVV.

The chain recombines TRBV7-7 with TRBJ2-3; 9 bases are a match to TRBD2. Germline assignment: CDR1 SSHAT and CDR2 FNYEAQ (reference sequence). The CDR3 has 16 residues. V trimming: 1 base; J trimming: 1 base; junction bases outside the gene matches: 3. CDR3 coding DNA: TGTGCCAGCAGCTTAGACCGGACTAGCGGCACAGATACGCAGTATTTT. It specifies CASSLDRTSGTDTQYF.

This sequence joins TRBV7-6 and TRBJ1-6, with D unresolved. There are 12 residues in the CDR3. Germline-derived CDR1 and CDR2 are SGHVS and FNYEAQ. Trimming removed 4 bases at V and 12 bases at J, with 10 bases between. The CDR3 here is CASSSRAEPLHF. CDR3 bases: TGTGCCAGCAGCTCACGTGCTGAACCCCTCCACTTT.

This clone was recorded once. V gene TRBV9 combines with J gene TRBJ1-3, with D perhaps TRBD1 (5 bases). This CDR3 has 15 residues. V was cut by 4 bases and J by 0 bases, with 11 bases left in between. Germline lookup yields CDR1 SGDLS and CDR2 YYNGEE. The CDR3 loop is CASSPGLISGNTIYF. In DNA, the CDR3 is TGTGCCAGCAGCCCGGGACTGATCTCTGGAAACACCATATATTTT. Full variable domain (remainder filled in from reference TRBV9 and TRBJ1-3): DSGVTQTPKHLITATGQRVTLRCSPRSGDLSVYWYQQSLDQGLQFLIQYYNGEERAKGNILERFSAQQFPDLHSELNLSSLELGDSALYFCASSPGLISGNTIYFGEGSWLTVV.

CDR3 sequence reads: CASHDLRDPYEQYF. The CDR3 bases are TGTGCCAGCCACGATCTCCGGGACCCCTACGAGCAGTACTTC. The chain joins TRBV11-2 to TRBJ2-7; D assignment may be TRBD1 or TRBD2 (5 bases each). In germline, CDR1 is SGHAT, CDR2 FQNNGV. Trimming stripped 8 bases from V and 2 bases from J, with 16 bases between. The CDR3 runs 14 residues.

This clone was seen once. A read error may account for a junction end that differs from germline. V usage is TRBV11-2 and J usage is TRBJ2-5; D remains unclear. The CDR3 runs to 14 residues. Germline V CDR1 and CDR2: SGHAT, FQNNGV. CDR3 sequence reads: CASSLDNLQKTQYF. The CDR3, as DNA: TGTGCCAGCAGCTTAGATAACCTCCAAAAGACCCAGTACTTC.

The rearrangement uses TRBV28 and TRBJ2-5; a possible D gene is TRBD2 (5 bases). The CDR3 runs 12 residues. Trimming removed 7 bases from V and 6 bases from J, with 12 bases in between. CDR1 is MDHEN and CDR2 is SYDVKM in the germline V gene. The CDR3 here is CASNDGGQTQYF. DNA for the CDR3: TGTGCCAGCAACGATGGAGGTCAGACCCAGTACTTC. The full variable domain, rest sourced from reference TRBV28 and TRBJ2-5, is DVKVTQSSRYLVKRTGEKVFLECVQDMDHENMFWYRQDPGLGLRLIYFSYDVKMKEKGDIPEGYSVSREKKERFSLILESASTNQTSMYLCASNDGGQTQYFGPGTRLLVL.

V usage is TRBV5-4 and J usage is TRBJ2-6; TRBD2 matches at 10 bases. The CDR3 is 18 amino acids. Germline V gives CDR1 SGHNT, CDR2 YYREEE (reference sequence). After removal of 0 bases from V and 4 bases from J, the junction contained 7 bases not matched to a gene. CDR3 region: CASSLERLAGSGANVLTF. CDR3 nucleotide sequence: TGTGCCAGCAGCTTGGAGAGACTAGCGGGTTCGGGGGCCAACGTCCTGACTTTC.

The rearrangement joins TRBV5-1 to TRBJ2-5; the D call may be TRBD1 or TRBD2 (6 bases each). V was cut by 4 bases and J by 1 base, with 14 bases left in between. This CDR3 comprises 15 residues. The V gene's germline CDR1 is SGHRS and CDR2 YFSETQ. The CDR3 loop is CASSPFGGPQETQYF. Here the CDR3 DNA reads TGCGCCAGCAGCCCTTTTGGGGGGCCCCAAGAGACCCAGTACTTC.

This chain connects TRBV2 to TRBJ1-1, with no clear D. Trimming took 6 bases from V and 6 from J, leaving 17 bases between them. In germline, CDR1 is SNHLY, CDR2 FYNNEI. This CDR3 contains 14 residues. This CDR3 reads CASRGRPPPAEAFF. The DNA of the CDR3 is TGTGCCAGCAGGGGGAGGCCCCCTCCGGCTGAAGCTTTCTTT.

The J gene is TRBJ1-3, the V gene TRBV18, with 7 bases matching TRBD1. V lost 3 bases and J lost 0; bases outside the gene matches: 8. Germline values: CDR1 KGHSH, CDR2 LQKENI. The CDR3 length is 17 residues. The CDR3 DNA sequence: TGTGCCAGCTCACCCCGGACAGGACCAGGCTCTGGAAACACCATATATTTT. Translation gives CASSPRTGPGSGNTIYF.

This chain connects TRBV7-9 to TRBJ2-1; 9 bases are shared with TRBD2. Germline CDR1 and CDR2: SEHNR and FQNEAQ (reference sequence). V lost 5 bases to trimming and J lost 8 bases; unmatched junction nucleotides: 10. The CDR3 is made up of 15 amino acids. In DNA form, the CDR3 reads TGTGCCAGCAGCGCCGGGACTAGCCCTGGGGATGAGCAGTTCTTC. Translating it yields CASSAGTSPGDEQFF.

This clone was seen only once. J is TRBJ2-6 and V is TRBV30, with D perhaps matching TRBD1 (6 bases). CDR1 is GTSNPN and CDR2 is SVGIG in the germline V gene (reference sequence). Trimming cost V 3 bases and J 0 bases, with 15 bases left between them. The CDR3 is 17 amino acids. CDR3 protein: CAWRNTGIGSGANVLTF. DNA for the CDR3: TGTGCCTGGAGGAACACAGGGATAGGCTCTGGGGCCAACGTCCTGACTTTC.

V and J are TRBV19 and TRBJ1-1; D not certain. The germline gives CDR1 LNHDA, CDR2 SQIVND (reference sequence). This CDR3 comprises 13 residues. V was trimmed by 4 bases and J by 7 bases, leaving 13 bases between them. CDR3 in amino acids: CASSNWALGEAFF. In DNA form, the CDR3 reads TGTGCCAGTAGTAACTGGGCTTTAGGTGAAGCTTTCTTT.

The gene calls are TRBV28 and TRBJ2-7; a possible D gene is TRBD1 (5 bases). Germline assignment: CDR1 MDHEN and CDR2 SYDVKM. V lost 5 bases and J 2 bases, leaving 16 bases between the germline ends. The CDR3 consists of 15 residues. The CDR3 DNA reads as TGTGCCAGCAGTCCCCCCGGGCAGGGTGCCTACGAGCAGTACTTC. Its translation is CASSPPGQGAYEQYF.

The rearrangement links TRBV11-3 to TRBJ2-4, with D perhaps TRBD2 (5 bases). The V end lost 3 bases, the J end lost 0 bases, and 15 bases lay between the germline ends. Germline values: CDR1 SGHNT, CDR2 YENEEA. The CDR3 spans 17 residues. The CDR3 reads CASSFHERSIAKNIQYF. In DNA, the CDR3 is TGTGCCAGCAGCTTCCACGAGCGGTCTATAGCCAAAAACATTCAGTACTTC.